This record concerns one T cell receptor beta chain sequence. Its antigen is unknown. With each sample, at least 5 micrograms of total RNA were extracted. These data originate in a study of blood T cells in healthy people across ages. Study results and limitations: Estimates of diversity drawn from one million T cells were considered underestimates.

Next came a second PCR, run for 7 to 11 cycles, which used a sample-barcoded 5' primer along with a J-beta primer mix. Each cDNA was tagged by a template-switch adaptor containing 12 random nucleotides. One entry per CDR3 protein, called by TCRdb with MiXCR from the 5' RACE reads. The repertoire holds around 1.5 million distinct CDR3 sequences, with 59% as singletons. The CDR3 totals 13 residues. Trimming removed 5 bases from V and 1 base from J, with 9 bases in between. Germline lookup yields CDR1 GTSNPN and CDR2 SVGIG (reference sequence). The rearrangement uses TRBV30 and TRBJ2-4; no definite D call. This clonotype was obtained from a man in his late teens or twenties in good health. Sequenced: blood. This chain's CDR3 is CAWGQGAKNIQYF. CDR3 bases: TGTGCCTGGGGCCAAGGGGCCAAAAACATTCAGTACTTC. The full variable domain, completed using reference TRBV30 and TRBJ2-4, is SQTIHQWPATLVQPVGSPLSLECTVEGTSNPNLYWYRQAAGRGLQLLFYSVGIGQISSEVPQNLSASRPQDRQFILSSKKLLLSDSGFYLCAWGQGAKNIQYFGAGTRLSVL.